The clone carrying this TCR beta chain was detected only once. The antigen is unknown. Single viable CD3+CD4+CD8-CD45RO+ cells were sorted as the memory CD4+ T cells. After thawing, CD4+ T cells were positively selected. The data are from a study of memory CD4+ T cells and cytomegalovirus serostatus. Whole-study results and caveats: Each of 60 to 80 CMV-associated TCRbeta sequences occurred in one to five individuals.

The J segment lost 5 bases and the V segment lost 4 bases, leaving 13 bases of the junction unmatched. The CDR3 contains 16 residues. From germline, CDR1 is MDHEN and CDR2 SYDVKM. TCRdb's table, derived via immunoSEQ multiplex PCR, lists solely in-frame clones and lacks some. The sample carries roughly 50,000 clones, roughly 85% recorded once. The rearrangement joins TRBV28 to TRBJ2-7; 8 bases are a match to TRBD1. The sequence came from an adult in good health and CMV-seronegative. Some clones in this sample may be carry-over from other donors' samples. What was sequenced was memory CD4+ T cells from blood. CDR3 bases: TGTGCCAGCAGTTCAACCGTACGGACAGGGATCCACGAGCAGTACTTC. Its protein product is CASSSTVRTGIHEQYF.